Each of the 23 T cell receptor beta chains below was sequenced from the same sample in a study of cytomegalovirus exposure and HLA in healthy donors. A multiplex PCR was run with 60 Vbeta primers and 13 Jbeta primers. Assay: immunoSEQ multiplex PCR; the TCRdb copy retains only in-frame clones and omits some. The sample has roughly 130,000 clones; around 82% are singletons. Sequences were obtained from PBMCs. The receptor set was obtained from a male donor in good health and CMV-seropositive.

The rearrangement joins TRBV7-3 to TRBJ2-1; D gene ambiguous. Trimming pared 2 bases from V and 0 bases from J, leaving 5 bases between. Per germline, CDR1 SGHTA and CDR2 FQGTGA. The CDR3 sequence is 14 residues long. CDR3 nucleotide sequence: TGTGCCAGCAGCTTATCCAGCTCCTACAATGAGCAGTTCTTC. Protein product: CASSLSSSYNEQFF.

The chain links TRBV10-3 to TRBJ2-1; D is perhaps TRBD2 (7 bases). Between the trimmed V and J ends, which lost 8 bases and 5 bases, there was a span of 16 bases. Germline loops: CDR1 ENHRY, CDR2 SYGVKD. The CDR3 spans 14 residues. In DNA form, the CDR3 reads TGTGCCATCCGCCCCGGGGGGCAAAACAATGAGCAGTTCTTC. It specifies CAIRPGGQNNEQFF.

The chain carries TRBV6-6 and TRBJ2-7; 15 nucleotides align to TRBD2. V gave up 8 bases and J gave up 5 bases; unmatched junction bases: 10. CDR1 is MNHNY, CDR2 SVGAGI, per germline (reference sequence). The length of the CDR3 is 16 residues. The CDR3 region has the DNA TGTGCCAGCGTTCGGACTAGCGGGAGGGCCATCGACGAGCAGTACTTC. This gives the protein CASVRTSGRAIDEQYF.

The chain couples TRBV5-4 to TRBJ2-7, with 7 positions matching TRBD1. Per germline, CDR1 SGHNT and CDR2 YYREEE (reference sequence). The CDR3 contains 13 residues. V shed 2 bases and J 4 bases; nucleotides not matched to a gene: 3. CDR3 bases: TGTGCCAGCAGCTTTAAGGGGGCGTACGAGCAGTACTTC. Translation: CASSFKGAYEQYF.

CDR3 amino acids: CASSELGGPVGIEKLFF. CDR3 in DNA: TGTGCCAGCAGTGAACTCGGGGGGCCCGTCGGTATCGAAAAACTGTTTTTT. V gene TRBV6-1 combines with J gene TRBJ1-4, with D maybe TRBD1 (6 bases). Trimming took off 2 bases at V and 8 bases at J, with 21 bases between the two ends. Looked up from germline, CDR1 is MNHNS and CDR2 is SASEGT. This CDR3 has 17 amino acids.

V usage is TRBV27 and J usage is TRBJ2-7; TRBD2 matches at 13 bases. CDR1 is MNHEY, CDR2 SMNVEV, per germline (reference sequence). CDR3 length: 15 residues. The junction had 9 bases not matched to a gene; V was cut back by 6 bases and J by 7 bases. The CDR3 DNA reads as TGTGCCAGCAGCCCTACCGGACTAGCGGGAGAAGAGCAGTACTTC. Protein: CASSPTGLAGEEQYF.

The V and J genes are TRBV27 and TRBJ2-1; weak D call: TRBD2 (6 bases). This CDR3 is built from 15 residues. Germline V gives CDR1 MNHEY, CDR2 SMNVEV (reference sequence). The V and J ends lost 6 bases and 6 bases respectively, with 18 bases between them. The CDR3 region is CASRPGWGSGNEQFF. For the CDR3, the DNA is TGTGCCAGCAGACCCGGATGGGGTAGCGGCAATGAGCAGTTCTTC.

The V gene is TRBV9, the J gene TRBJ2-5; D perhaps matches TRBD2 (6 bases). CDR3 length: 14 amino acids. The ends were cut back, 4 bases at V and 5 bases at J, with 15 bases in the middle. The V gene's germline CDR1 is SGDLS and CDR2 YYNGEE. In nucleotides, the CDR3 is TGTGCCAGCAGCATGAATAGCGGAGGGGAGACCCAGTACTTC. Translation gives CASSMNSGGETQYF.

J is TRBJ2-3 and V is TRBV11-3; D not certain. This CDR3 spans 13 amino acids. Germline-derived CDR1 and CDR2 are SGHNT and YENEEA. The V end lost 5 bases, the J end lost 4 bases, and 10 bases lay between the germline ends. The CDR3 coding sequence is TGTGCCAGCAGCGAGGAGCTGGCAGATACGCAGTATTTT. Its translation: CASSEELADTQYF.

CDR3 nucleotides: TGTGCCAGCAGCTTCTCGCTCGGCCAGTACTTC. It encodes CASSFSLGQYF. The chain recombines TRBV7-8 with TRBJ2-5; D gene unclear. V lost 3 bases and J 10 bases, leaving 9 bases between the germline ends. CDR3 length equals 11 residues. Germline V lookup: CDR1 SGHVS, CDR2 FQNEAQ.

This clone was counted only a few times. The V gene is TRBV2, the J gene TRBJ2-5; 8 nucleotides align to TRBD1. The trim removed 7 bases at V and 4 bases at J, leaving 8 bases unmatched. CDR1 is SNHLY, CDR2 FYNNEI, per germline. This CDR3 contains 14 residues. CDR3 bases: TGTGCCAGCACGACAGGGGTAGGGGTAGAGACCCAGTACTTC. Its translation is CASTTGVGVETQYF.

The CDR3 DNA follows: TGTGCCAGCAGTTCGGGAGGAACCTACAATGAGCAGTTCTTC. Encoded protein: CASSSGGTYNEQFF. The chain joins TRBV6-5 to TRBJ2-1, with 7 bases that match TRBD2. Germline trimming cut 4 bases from V and 2 bases from J; bases unmatched to any gene: 2. CDR1 MNHEY and CDR2 SVGAGI come from the germline V gene. The CDR3 is 14 amino acids.

V and J are TRBV27 and TRBJ2-1; TRBD2 matches at 7 bases. V lost 7 bases and J lost 13; bases outside the gene matches: 13. Germline V gene sequence: CDR1 MNHEY, CDR2 SMNVEV (reference sequence). The CDR3 is 13 residues long. Here the CDR3 DNA reads TGTGCCAGCACTGATGGCGGGAGAGATGGACAGTTCTTC. Translating it yields CASTDGGRDGQFF.

This chain links TRBV28 with TRBJ2-1; 9 nucleotides agree with TRBD1. Losses at the gene ends were 6 bases for V and 5 bases for J; bases not matched to a gene: 8. The CDR3 spans 15 residues. Germline V gene lookup returns CDR1 MDHEN and CDR2 SYDVKM. The CDR3 region is CASSSTGTGNNEQFF. The DNA of the CDR3 is TGTGCCAGCAGCTCAACCGGGACAGGGAACAATGAGCAGTTCTTC.

The rearrangement joins TRBV11-1 to TRBJ2-5; TRBD2 might be the D (7 bases). Trimming removed 1 base at V and 5 bases at J, with 17 bases between. The CDR3 sequence is 16 residues long. CDR1 is SGHAT and CDR2 is FQDESV in the germline V gene (reference sequence). CDR3 protein: CASSLEGRGGWETQYF. As DNA, the CDR3 is TGTGCCAGCAGCTTAGAAGGGAGGGGGGGTTGGGAGACCCAGTACTTC.

V gene TRBV4-2 combines with J gene TRBJ2-2; TRBD2 matches at 8 bases. J lost 5 bases, V lost 0 bases, and 2 bases had no gene match. Germline assignment: CDR1 LGHNA and CDR2 YNFKEQ. This CDR3 region has 15 residues. The CDR3 DNA sequence: TGTGCCAGCAGCCAAGAAGCGGGAGAGACCGGGGAGCTGTTTTTT. Amino acid sequence: CASSQEAGETGELFF.

This clone was observed a few times. V is TRBV30 and J is TRBJ1-6; tentatively, D is TRBD1 (5 bases). Trimming cost V 3 bases and J 6 bases, with 15 bases left between them. The CDR3 sequence is 15 residues long. Germline CDR1 is GTSNPN and CDR2 is SVGIG (reference sequence). CDR3 region: CAWSPLRQTNSPLHF. CDR3 nucleotides: TGTGCCTGGAGCCCTCTCCGACAGACTAATTCACCCCTCCACTTT.

This chain connects TRBV7-2 to TRBJ1-1; D call uncertain. The CDR3 totals 14 residues. Germline assignment: CDR1 SGHTA and CDR2 FQGNSA. Trimming removed 0 bases from V and 3 bases from J, with 8 bases in between. The CDR3 is CASSLAGRDTEAFF. The CDR3 coding sequence is TGTGCCAGCAGCTTAGCAGGGAGGGACACTGAAGCTTTCTTT.

J is TRBJ2-4 and V is TRBV9, with unresolved D. V shed 0 bases and J shed 11 bases, with 15 bases lying between them. Per germline, CDR1 SGDLS and CDR2 YYNGEE. The CDR3 length is 14 residues. CDR3 sequence (DNA): TGTGCCAGCAGCGTAGAGGCGGCGAGTACCGTTCAGTACTTC. Translating gives CASSVEAASTVQYF. Full variable domain (missing parts from reference TRBV9 and TRBJ2-4): DSGVTQTPKHLITATGQRVTLRCSPRSGDLSVYWYQQSLDQGLQFLIQYYNGEERAKGNILERFSAQQFPDLHSELNLSSLELGDSALYFCASSVEAASTVQYFGAGTRLSVL.

J is TRBJ2-7 and V is TRBV7-9; D might be TRBD2 (6 bases). The CDR3 is 12 residues long. Germline assignment: CDR1 SEHNR and CDR2 FQNEAQ (reference sequence). Trimming shortened V by 4 bases and J by 9 bases, and 13 bases separated the two germline ends. The DNA of the CDR3 is TGTGCCAGCAGCTCCGACCGGGACTTGCAGTACTTC. Protein sequence: CASSSDRDLQYF.

This chain links TRBV7-9 with TRBJ2-2; 7 bases are a match to TRBD1. The CDR3 extends over 18 amino acids. Germline V lookup: CDR1 SEHNR, CDR2 FQNEAQ (reference sequence). Trimming took 8 bases from V and 6 from J; bases not matched to a gene: 21. For the CDR3, the DNA is TGTGCCAGCCGTAGACAGGGTGGAACGGGAATGATAGCCGGGGAGCTGTTTTTT. Translated, it gives CASRRQGGTGMIAGELFF. Using reference TRBV7-9 and TRBJ2-2 for the parts outside the CDR3, the full variable domain is DTGVSQNPRHKITKRGQNVTFRCDPISEHNRLYWYRQTLGQGPEFLTYFQNEAQLEKSRLLSDRFSAERPKGSFSTLEIQRTEQGDSAMYLCASRRQGGTGMIAGELFFGEGSRLTVL.

V gene TRBV28 combines with J gene TRBJ1-2; D gene uncertain. The CDR3 length is 12 residues. V lost 5 bases, J lost 8 bases, and 12 bases lay in between. Germline CDR1 MDHEN, CDR2 SYDVKM. Written as DNA, the CDR3 is TGTGCCAGCAGTAGACAAAACTCGGGCTACACCTTC. Its translation: CASSRQNSGYTF.

As to this clone: An end of the junction differs from the germline gene, which may be a read error. The chain is built from TRBV7-9 and TRBJ2-2; no clear D gene. Germline V CDR1 and CDR2: SEHNR, FQNEAQ (reference sequence). This CDR3 spans 15 amino acids. The CDR3 sequence: CSSSLVVVNTGELFF. The DNA of the CDR3 is TGTTCCAGCAGCTTAGTAGTAGTGAACACCGGGGAGCTGTTTTTT. Supplemented by reference TRBV7-9 and TRBJ2-2, the full variable domain reads DTGVSQNPRHKITKRGQNVTFRCDPISEHNRLYWYRQTLGQGPEFLTYFQNEAQLEKSRLLSDRFSAERPKGSFSTLEIQRTEQGDSAMYLCSSSLVVVNTGELFFGEGSRLTVL.